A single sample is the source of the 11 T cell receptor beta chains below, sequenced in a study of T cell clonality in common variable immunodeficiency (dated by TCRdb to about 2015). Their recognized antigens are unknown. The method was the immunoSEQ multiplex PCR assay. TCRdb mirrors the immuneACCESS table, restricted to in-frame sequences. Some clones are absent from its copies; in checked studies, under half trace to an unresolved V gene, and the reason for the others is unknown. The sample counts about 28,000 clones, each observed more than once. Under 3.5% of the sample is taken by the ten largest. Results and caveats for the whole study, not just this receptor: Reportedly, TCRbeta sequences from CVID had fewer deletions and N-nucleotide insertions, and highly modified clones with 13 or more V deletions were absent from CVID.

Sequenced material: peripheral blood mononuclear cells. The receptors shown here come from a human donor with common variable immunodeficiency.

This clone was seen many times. The CDR3 is CSVAHRGGTEAFF. CDR3 DNA (partial): TGCAGCGTCGCGCACAGGGGAGGCACTGAA. The V call is TRBV29-1, the J call TRBJ1-1, with 7 bases aligning to TRBD1. The read comes to an end 3 residues before the CDR3 does, leaving the germline J gene to fill in the end. This CDR3 region has 13 residues. J lost 4 bases, V lost 6 bases, and 8 bases had no gene match. From germline, CDR1 is SQVTM and CDR2 ANQGSEA.

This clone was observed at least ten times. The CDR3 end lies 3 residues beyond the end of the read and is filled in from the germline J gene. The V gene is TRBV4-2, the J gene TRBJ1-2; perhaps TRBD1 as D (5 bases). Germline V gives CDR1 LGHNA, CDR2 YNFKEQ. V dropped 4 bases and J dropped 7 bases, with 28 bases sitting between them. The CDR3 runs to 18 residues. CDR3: CASSPARLLGARWSGYTF. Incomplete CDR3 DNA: TGTGCCAGCAGCCCCGCGAGGTTGCTTGGGGCCCGATGGAGTGGC.

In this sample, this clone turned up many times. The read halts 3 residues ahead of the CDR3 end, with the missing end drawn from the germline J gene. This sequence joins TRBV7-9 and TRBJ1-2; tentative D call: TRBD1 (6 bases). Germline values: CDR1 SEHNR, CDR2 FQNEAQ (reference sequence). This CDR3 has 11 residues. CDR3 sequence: CASSLQGSYTF. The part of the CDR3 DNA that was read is TGTGCCAGCAGCCTGCAGGGGAGC.

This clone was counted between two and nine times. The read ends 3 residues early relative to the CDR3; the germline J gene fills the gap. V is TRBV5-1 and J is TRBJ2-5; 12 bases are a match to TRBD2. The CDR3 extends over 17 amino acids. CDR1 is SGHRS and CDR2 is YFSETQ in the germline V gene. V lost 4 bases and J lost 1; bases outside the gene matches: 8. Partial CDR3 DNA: TGCGCCAGCAGCCGGCCCGGGACTAGCGGGTCCCAAGAGACC. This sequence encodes CASSRPGTSGSQET. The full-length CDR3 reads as CASSRPGTSGSQETQYF.

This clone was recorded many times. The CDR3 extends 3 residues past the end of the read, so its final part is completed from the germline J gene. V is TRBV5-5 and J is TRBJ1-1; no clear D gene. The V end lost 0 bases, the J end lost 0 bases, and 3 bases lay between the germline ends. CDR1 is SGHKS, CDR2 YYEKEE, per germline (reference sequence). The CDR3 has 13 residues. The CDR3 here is CASSLVMNTEAFF. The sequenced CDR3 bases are TGTGCCAGCAGCTTGGTCATGAACACTGAA. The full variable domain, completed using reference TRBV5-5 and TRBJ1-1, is DAGVTQSPTHLIKTRGQQVTLRCSPISGHKSVSWYQQVLGQGPQFIFQYYEKEERGRGNFPDRFSARQFPNYSSELNVNALLLGDSALYLCASSLVMNTEAFFGQGTRLTVV.

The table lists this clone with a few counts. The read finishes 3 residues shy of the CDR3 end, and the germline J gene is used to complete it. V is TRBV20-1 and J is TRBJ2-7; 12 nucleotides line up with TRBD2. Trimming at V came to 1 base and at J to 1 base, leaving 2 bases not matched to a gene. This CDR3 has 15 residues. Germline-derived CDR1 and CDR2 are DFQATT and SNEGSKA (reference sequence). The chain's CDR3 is CSARVLAGGSYEQYF. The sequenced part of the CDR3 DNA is TGCAGTGCTAGAGTACTAGCGGGAGGATCCTACGAG.

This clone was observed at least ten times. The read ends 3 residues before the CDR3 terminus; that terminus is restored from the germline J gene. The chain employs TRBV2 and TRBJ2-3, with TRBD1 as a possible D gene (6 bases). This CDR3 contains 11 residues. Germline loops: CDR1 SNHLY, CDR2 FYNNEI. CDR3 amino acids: CASSEGATQYF. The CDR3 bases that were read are TGTGCCAGCAGTGAGGGGGCCACG.

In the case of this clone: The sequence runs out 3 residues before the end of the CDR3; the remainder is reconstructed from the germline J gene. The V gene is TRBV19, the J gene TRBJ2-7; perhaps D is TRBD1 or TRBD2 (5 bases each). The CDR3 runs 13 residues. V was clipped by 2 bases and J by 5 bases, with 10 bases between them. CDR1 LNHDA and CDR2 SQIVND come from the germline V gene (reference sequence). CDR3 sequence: CASSITGGNEQYF. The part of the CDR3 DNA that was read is TGTGCCAGTAGTATAACAGGAGGCAACGAG.

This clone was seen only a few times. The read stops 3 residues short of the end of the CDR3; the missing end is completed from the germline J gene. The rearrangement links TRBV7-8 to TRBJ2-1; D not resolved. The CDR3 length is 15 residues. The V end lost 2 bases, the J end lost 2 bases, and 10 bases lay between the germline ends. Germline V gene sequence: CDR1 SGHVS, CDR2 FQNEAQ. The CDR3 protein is CASSLQAGTYNEQFF. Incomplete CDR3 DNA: TGTGCCAGCAGCTTACAGGCAGGAACCTACAATGAG.

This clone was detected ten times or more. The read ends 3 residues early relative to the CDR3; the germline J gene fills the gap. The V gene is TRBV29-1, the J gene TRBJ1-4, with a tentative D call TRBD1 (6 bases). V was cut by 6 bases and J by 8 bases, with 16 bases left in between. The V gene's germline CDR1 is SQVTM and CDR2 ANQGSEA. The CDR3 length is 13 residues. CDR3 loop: CSVRTALTEKLFF. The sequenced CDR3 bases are TGCAGCGTCAGGACAGCCTTAACCGAAAAA.

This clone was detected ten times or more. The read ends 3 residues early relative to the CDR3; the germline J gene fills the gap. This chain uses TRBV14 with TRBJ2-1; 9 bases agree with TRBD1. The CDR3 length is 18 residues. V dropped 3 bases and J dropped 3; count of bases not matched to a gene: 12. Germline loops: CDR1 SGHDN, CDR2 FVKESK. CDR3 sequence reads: CASSHGQGPPALYNEQFF. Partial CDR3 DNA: TGTGCCAGCAGCCATGGACAGGGGCCCCCTGCACTCTACAATGAG.